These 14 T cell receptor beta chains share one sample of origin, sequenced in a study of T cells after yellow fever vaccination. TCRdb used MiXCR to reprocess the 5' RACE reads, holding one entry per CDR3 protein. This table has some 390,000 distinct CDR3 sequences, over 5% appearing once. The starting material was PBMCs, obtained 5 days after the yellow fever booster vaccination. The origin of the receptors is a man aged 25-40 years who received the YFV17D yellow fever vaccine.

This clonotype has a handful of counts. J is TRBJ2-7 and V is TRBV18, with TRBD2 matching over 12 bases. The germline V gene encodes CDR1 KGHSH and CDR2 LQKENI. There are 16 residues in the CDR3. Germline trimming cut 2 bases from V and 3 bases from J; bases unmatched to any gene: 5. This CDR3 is CASSPVGLAGNYEQYF. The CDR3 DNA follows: TGTGCCAGCTCACCAGTCGGACTAGCGGGGAACTACGAGCAGTACTTC.

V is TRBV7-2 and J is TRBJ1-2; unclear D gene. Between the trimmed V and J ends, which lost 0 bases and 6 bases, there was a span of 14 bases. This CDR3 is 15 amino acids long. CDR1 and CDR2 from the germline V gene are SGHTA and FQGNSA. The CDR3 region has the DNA TGTGCCAGCAGCTTAGCGCTTGGAGGAAATCATGGCTACACCTTC. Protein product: CASSLALGGNHGYTF.

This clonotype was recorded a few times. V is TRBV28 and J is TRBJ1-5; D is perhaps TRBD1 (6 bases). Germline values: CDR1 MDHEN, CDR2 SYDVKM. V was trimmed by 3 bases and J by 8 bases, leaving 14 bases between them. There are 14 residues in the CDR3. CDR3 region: CASSFRGRLEPQHF. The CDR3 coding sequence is TGTGCCAGCAGTTTCAGGGGCCGTTTAGAGCCCCAGCATTTT.

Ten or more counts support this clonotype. CDR3 sequence reads: CASSFSPGQPQHF. Here the CDR3 DNA reads TGTGCCAGCAGTTTCAGCCCCGGGCAGCCCCAGCATTTT. The chain joins TRBV12-3 or TRBV12-4 to TRBJ1-5; D is unresolved. CDR3 length: 13 amino acids. V lost 3 bases and J lost 7, with 10 bases in between.

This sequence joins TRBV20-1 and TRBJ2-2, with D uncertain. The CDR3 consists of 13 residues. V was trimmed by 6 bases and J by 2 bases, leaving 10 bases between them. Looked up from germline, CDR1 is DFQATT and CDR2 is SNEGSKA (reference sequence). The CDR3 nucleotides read TGCAGTGCCAGGAGTCCAAACACCGGGGAGCTGTTTTTT. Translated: CSARSPNTGELFF.

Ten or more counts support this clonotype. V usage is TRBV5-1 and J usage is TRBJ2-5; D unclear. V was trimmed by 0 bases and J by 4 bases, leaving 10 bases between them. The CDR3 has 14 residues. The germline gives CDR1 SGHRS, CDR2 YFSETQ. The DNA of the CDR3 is TGCGCCAGCAGCTTGGGAGCGCACGGAGAGACCCAGTACTTC. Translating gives CASSLGAHGETQYF.

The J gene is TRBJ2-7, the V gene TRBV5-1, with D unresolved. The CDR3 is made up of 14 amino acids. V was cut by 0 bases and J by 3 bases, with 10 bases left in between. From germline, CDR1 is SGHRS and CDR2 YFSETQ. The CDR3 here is CASSLASLGYEQYF. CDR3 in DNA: TGCGCCAGCAGCTTGGCTTCATTGGGCTACGAGCAGTACTTC.

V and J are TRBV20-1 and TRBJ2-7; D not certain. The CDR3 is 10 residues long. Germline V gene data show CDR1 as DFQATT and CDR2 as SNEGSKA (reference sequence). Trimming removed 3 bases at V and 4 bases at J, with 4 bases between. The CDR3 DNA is TGCAGTGCTAGTGCATACGAGCAGTACTTC. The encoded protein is CSASAYEQYF.

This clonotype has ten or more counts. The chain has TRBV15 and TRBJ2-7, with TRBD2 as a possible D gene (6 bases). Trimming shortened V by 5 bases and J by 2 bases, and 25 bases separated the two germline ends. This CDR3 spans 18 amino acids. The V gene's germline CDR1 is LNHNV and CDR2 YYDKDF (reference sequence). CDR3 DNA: TGTGCCACCAGCGGGGGGATAGCGGCCAAAAGGAAGACCTACGAGCAGTACTTC. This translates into CATSGGIAAKRKTYEQYF.

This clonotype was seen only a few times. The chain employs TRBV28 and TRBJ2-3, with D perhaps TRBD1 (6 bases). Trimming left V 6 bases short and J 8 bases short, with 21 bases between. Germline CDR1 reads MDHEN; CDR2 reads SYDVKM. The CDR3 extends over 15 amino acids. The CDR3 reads CASRLDSGDRGTQYF. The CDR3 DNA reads TGTGCCAGCAGATTGGACAGTGGGGACCGGGGTACGCAGTATTTT.

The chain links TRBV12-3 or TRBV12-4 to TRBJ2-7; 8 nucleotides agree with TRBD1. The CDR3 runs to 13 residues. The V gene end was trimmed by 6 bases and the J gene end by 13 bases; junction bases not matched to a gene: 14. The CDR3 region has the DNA TGTGCCAGCAGCTCGGACAGGGTTTCTCGTCGCTACTTC. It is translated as CASSSDRVSRRYF.

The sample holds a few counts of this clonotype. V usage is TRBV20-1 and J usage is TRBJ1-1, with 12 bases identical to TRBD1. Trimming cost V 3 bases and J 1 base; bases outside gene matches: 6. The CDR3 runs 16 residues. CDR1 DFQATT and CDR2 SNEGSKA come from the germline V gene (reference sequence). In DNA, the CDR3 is TGCAGTGCTAGGGGGACAGGGGGCGCAAGGAACACTGAAGCTTTCTTT. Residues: CSARGTGGARNTEAFF.

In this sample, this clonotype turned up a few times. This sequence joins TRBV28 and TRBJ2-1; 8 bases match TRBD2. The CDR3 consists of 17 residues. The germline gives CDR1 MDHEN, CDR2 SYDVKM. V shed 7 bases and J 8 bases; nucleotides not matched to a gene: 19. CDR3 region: CASIPPWSGSRNDEQFF. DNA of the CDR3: TGTGCCAGCATCCCCCCATGGAGCGGGAGTAGAAACGATGAGCAGTTCTTC.

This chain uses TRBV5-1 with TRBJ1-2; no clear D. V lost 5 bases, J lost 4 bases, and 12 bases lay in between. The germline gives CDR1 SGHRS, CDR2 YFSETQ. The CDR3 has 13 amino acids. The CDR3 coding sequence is TGCGCCAGCAGTCCCGACCAAGGCTATGGCTACACCTTC. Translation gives CASSPDQGYGYTF.